The rows below give T cell receptor beta chains drawn from one sample of a study of Ad26.COV2.S vaccination and SARS-CoV-2 variants. TCRdb's table, derived via immunoSEQ multiplex PCR, lists solely in-frame clones and lacks some. This repertoire shows about 480,000 clones, around nine tenths found once; its top ten account for 9.5% to 15%. The material was peripheral blood, obtained in a trial of Ad26.COV2.S vaccine versus placebo. These receptors were obtained from a person between 18 and 60 years old who received the Ad26.COV2.S COVID-19 vaccine or a placebo. The CDR3 runs from the conserved cysteine through the conserved F or W.

CDR3aa: CASSYRDKPNYGYTF; v_gene: TRBV6-5
CDR3aa: CASSVDLRDEYGYTF; v_gene: TRBV9
CDR3aa: CASSAGQVRNYEQYF; v_gene: TRBV9
CDR3aa: CASSVDQPGIDEQFF; v_gene: TRBV9
CDR3aa: CASSLKTYNSPLHF; v_gene: TRBV28
CDR3aa: CASSDGQADSPLHF; v_gene: TRBV9
CDR3aa: CASSPRGSGNQPQHF; v_gene: TRBV19
CDR3aa: CSVVPGGTYEQYF; v_gene: TRBV29-1
CDR3aa: CASSLGRRYEQYF; v_gene: TRBV27
CDR3aa: CASSLVFIPTRTGELFF; v_gene: TRBV5-1
CDR3aa: CASSFRGSYEQYF; v_gene: TRBV2
CDR3aa: CTIEREGHNEQFF; v_gene: TRBV9
CDR3aa: CATSRAQGEEKLFF; v_gene: TRBV15
CDR3aa: CASRVGGAQPQHF; v_gene: TRBV19
CDR3aa: CASSIFSGKGSPEAFF; v_gene: TRBV19
CDR3aa: CASSGPTLGVYEQYF; v_gene: TRBV2